This is a list of T cell receptor beta chains from one sample in a study of T cell repertoires in cytomegalovirus infection. One entry per CDR3 protein results from TCRdb running MiXCR on the reads. Here the sample spans approximately 70,000 distinct CDR3 sequences, approximately 22% being singletons. Their cognate antigens are unknown. The sequenced sample was PBMCs, sequenced either directly or after in vitro stimulation (not recorded which). These receptors were collected from a human donor in good health (CMV status not recorded). Some clones in this sample may be carry-over from other donors' samples. Both conserved end residues are part of each CDR3. A D gene is named only where the DNA matches it firmly. Rows may omit the clone size; those that give it use once, few, many or a size class.

TRBJ1-5,NA,NA,TRBV5-5,CASSLVRQVTYSNQPQHF,TGTGCCAGCAGCTTGGTACGACAGGTAACGTATAGCAATCAGCCCCAGCATTTT
TRBJ2-3,NA,TRBD2,TRBV2,CASSESGRVTDTQYF,TGTGCCAGCAGTGAGAGCGGGAGGGTGACAGATACGCAGTATTTT
TRBJ2-1,few,NA,TRBV5-4,CASSLMGGGDNEQFF,TGTGCCAGCAGCTTGATGGGAGGCGGGGACAATGAGCAGTTCTTC
TRBJ2-3,few,NA,TRBV6-1,CASLQGTADTQYF,TGTGCCAGCCTGCAGGGGACGGCAGATACGCAGTATTTT
TRBJ2-1,many,NA,TRBV7-2,CASSFPLAEQFF,TGTGCCAGCAGCTTCCCCTTAGCAGAGCAGTTCTTC
TRBJ2-6,NA,NA,TRBV19,CASSIDQGSGANVLTF,TGTGCCAGTAGTATAGATCAGGGCTCTGGGGCCAACGTCCTGACTTTC
TRBJ2-1,few,NA,TRBV7-9,CASSNGVSYNEQFF,TGTGCCAGCAGCAATGGGGTGTCCTACAATGAGCAGTTCTTC
TRBJ1-2,few,NA,TRBV6-1,CASSKDYGYTF,TGTGCCAGCAGCAAGGATTACGGCTACACCTTC
TRBJ2-3,many,NA,TRBV7-8,CASGRRRTDTQYF,TGTGCCAGCGGGCGGAGACGCACAGATACGCAGTATTTT
TRBJ2-3,few,NA,TRBV19,CASSPTRDTQYF,TGTGCCAGTAGCCCAACTCGGGATACGCAGTATTTT
TRBJ2-3,many,NA,TRBV7-2,CASSLRDTQYF,TGTGCCAGCAGCCTCCGAGATACGCAGTATTTT
TRBJ1-4,NA,TRBD1,TRBV6-5,CASSYRKAGGWNEKLFF,TGTGCCAGCAGTTACCGGAAGGCAGGGGGTTGGAATGAAAAACTGTTTTTT
TRBJ1-5,many,NA,TRBV12-3/TRBV12-4,CASSFLSAWGLNQPQHF,TGTGCCAGCAGTTTTCTGTCTGCTTGGGGGCTCAATCAGCCCCAGCATTTT
TRBJ2-3,many,NA,TRBV7-2,CASSPRDPSTDTQYF,TGTGCCAGCAGCCCCCGGGATCCCAGCACAGATACGCAGTATTTT
TRBJ2-2,NA,TRBD2,TRBV30,CAWRVAGGPGELFF,TGTGCCTGGAGGGTAGCGGGAGGGCCCGGGGAGCTGTTTTTT
TRBJ2-7,NA,TRBD2,TRBV11-1,CASSPGTSGRHEQYF,TGTGCCAGCAGCCCTGGGACTAGCGGGAGACACGAGCAGTACTTC
TRBJ1-2,many,NA,TRBV7-8,CASSKDSYYGYTF,TGTGCCAGCAGCAAGGACAGTTACTATGGCTACACCTTC
TRBJ2-1,NA,NA,TRBV4-3,CASSQGTGPYNEQFF,TGCGCCAGCAGCCAAGGGACGGGCCCCTACAATGAGCAGTTCTTC
TRBJ1-3,NA,NA,TRBV19,CASTRGVGNSGNTIYF,TGTGCCAGTACCCGTGGGGTCGGCAACTCTGGAAACACCATATATTTT
TRBJ2-7,NA,NA,TRBV2,CASGTGRSYEQYF,TGTGCCAGTGGCACGGGACGGTCCTACGAGCAGTACTTC
TRBJ1-5,few,NA,TRBV19,CASSIIAGRNQPQHF,TGTGCCAGTAGTATAATCGCAGGCCGCAATCAGCCCCAGCATTTT
TRBJ2-2,NA,TRBD1,TRBV7-8,CASRRPGQGGIGELFF,TGTGCCAGCAGAAGACCGGGACAGGGTGGAATCGGGGAGCTGTTTTTT
TRBJ1-2,NA,NA,TRBV12-3/TRBV12-4,CASKRSGTGYGYTF,TGTGCCAGCAAGCGGTCCGGGACCGGGTATGGCTACACCTTC
TRBJ2-3,NA,NA,TRBV15,CATSREGVGRTDTQYF,TGTGCCACCAGCAGAGAGGGAGTGGGCCGCACAGATACGCAGTATTTT
TRBJ1-5,few,NA,TRBV5-5,CASSLYLANQPQHF,TGTGCCAGCAGCTTGTATCTTGCCAATCAGCCCCAGCATTTT
TRBJ2-1,few,TRBD1,TRBV19,CASSMGTGGTEQFF,TGTGCCAGTAGTATGGGGACAGGAGGAACTGAGCAGTTCTTC
TRBJ2-3,NA,NA,TRBV9,CASSVEGKFTDTQYF,TGTGCCAGCAGCGTAGAAGGGAAGTTCACAGATACGCAGTATTTT
TRBJ1-5,few,TRBD1,TRBV18,CASSPDREAQPQHF,TGTGCCAGCTCACCCGACAGGGAGGCTCAGCCCCAGCATTTT
TRBJ2-4,NA,TRBD2,TRBV10-2,CASSLTSGEKNIQYF,TGCGCCAGCAGCCTAACTAGCGGGGAAAAAAACATTCAGTACTTC
TRBJ2-3,many,NA,TRBV7-2,CASSLGWTDTQYF,TGTGCCAGCAGCTTAGGTTGGACAGATACGCAGTATTTT
TRBJ1-5,NA,NA,TRBV7-2,CASSLVQLDQPQHF,TGTGCCAGCAGCTTAGTACAGTTAGATCAGCCCCAGCATTTT
TRBJ2-7,few,TRBD2,TRBV7-2,CASSFAGRDYEQYF,TGTGCCAGCAGCTTTGCCGGGAGGGACTACGAGCAGTACTTC
TRBJ2-1,NA,TRBD2,TRBV12-3/TRBV12-4,CASSPPPRLAGVVPYNEQFF,TGTGCCAGCAGTCCACCCCCCCGACTAGCGGGAGTAGTCCCCTACAATGAGCAGTTCTTC
TRBJ2-2,NA,TRBD1,TRBV3-1,CASSVRGRTGELFF,TGTGCCAGCAGCGTGAGGGGGCGGACCGGGGAGCTGTTTTTT
TRBJ2-2,NA,TRBD1,TRBV28,CASSPGGQGVLFF,TGTGCCAGCAGTCCTGGGGGACAGGGGGTTCTGTTTTTT
TRBJ1-3,few,NA,TRBV19,CASRPGPEGLSGNTIYF,TGTGCCAGTAGGCCGGGACCCGAAGGGCTCTCTGGAAACACCATATATTTT
TRBJ2-2,NA,NA,TRBV5-4,CASSQMTGEYGELFF,TGTGCCAGCAGCCAGATGACTGGGGAATACGGGGAGCTGTTTTTT
TRBJ2-1,NA,NA,TRBV11-2,CASRPFENYNEQFF,TGTGCCAGCAGACCCTTTGAGAACTACAATGAGCAGTTCTTC
TRBJ2-5,few,NA,TRBV6-2/TRBV6-3,CASSPGDGTQETQYF,TGTGCCAGCAGCCCCGGGGACGGTACCCAAGAGACCCAGTACTTC
TRBJ2-1,NA,TRBD1,TRBV7-6,CASSSGQGVNEQFF,TGTGCCAGCAGCTCGGGACAGGGAGTCAATGAGCAGTTCTTC
TRBJ2-5,few,NA,TRBV27,CASSSLSAQETQYF,TGTGCCAGCAGTTCCCTATCAGCACAGGAGACCCAGTACTTC
TRBJ2-5,few,TRBD2,TRBV25-1,CASSEGVASGRLETQYF,TGTGCCAGCAGCGAGGGGGTAGCTAGCGGGAGGTTGGAGACCCAGTACTTC
TRBJ2-1,NA,TRBD2,TRBV27,CASSLEIAGGPGNEQFF,TGTGCCAGCAGTTTGGAAATAGCGGGAGGGCCGGGGAATGAGCAGTTCTTC
TRBJ2-1,NA,TRBD2,TRBV10-3,CAISDPGEGGEQFF,TGTGCCATCAGTGACCCGGGGGAGGGCGGTGAGCAGTTCTTC
TRBJ2-3,NA,NA,TRBV4-3,CASSQEIRPSGTDTRYF,TGCGCCAGCAGCCAAGAGATTCGACCATCTGGCACAGATACGCGGTATTTT
TRBJ2-3,NA,NA,TRBV4-3,CASSQAGSTDTQYF,TGCGCCAGCAGCCAGGCGGGTAGCACAGATACGCAGTATTTT
TRBJ2-1,NA,NA,TRBV11-3,CASSRGVSSYNEQFF,TGTGCCAGCAGCCGCGGGGTTAGCTCCTACAATGAGCAGTTCTTC
TRBJ1-1,many,NA,TRBV7-2,CASSLVPVTEAFF,TGTGCCAGCAGCTTAGTTCCCGTCACTGAAGCTTTCTTT
TRBJ2-1,many,TRBD1,TRBV5-4,CASSPPDRVGNNEQFF,TGTGCCAGCAGCCCCCCCGACAGGGTAGGAAACAATGAGCAGTTCTTC
TRBJ2-3,many,TRBD2,TRBV4-3,CASSHDTTSGRSSVVDTQYF,TGCGCCAGCAGCCATGATACGACTAGCGGGAGAAGTAGTGTGGTAGATACGCAGTATTTT
TRBJ1-4,few,NA,TRBV27,CATDIRPSGGKIATNEKLFF,TGTGCCACCGACATCCGGCCGAGCGGGGGAAAGATAGCAACTAATGAAAAACTGTTTTTT
TRBJ1-4,few,NA,TRBV27,CASSARLNEKLFF,TGTGCCAGCAGTGCAAGGTTAAATGAAAAACTGTTTTTT
TRBJ1-3,NA,NA,TRBV15,CATSRDLGRTSGNTIYF,TGTGCCACCAGCAGAGATCTAGGCCGTACCTCTGGAAACACCATATATTTT
TRBJ1-2,many,NA,TRBV7-2,CASSPRAESIGYTF,TGTGCCAGCAGCCCCCGGGCAGAGTCTATCGGCTACACCTTC
TRBJ2-1,NA,NA,TRBV20-1,CSARGLRGEAYNEQFF,TGCAGTGCTAGAGGTTTGAGGGGGGAGGCCTACAATGAGCAGTTCTTC